Presented here are 8 T cell receptor beta chains from one specimen sequenced in a study of T cells in Graves' hyperthyroidism and ophthalmopathy. Amplified TCR beta CDR3 regions derived from RNA transcripts. Initially, a first-round RT-PCR of the TCR CDR3 employed the HTBI primer set. TCRdb re-derived calls from the multiplex PCR reads in MiXCR, one entry per CDR3 protein. The sample yields about 200,000 distinct CDR3 sequences, about 18% seen once. Material: blood. Receptor source: a man in his forties with Graves' hyperthyroidism.

This sequence joins TRBV20-1 and TRBJ1-4, with unresolved D. The germline gives CDR1 DFQATT, CDR2 SNEGSKA (reference sequence). The length of the CDR3 is 16 residues. Trimming removed 0 bases at V and 4 bases at J, with 15 bases between. In DNA form, the CDR3 reads TGCAGTGCTAGAGATCGTAGGATCGGGCGTAATGAAAAACTGTTTTTT. It codes for CSARDRRIGRNEKLFF.

This clonotype was detected ten times or more. The chain links TRBV27 to TRBJ2-7, with 7 nucleotides matching TRBD1. The CDR3 runs to 15 residues. The germline V gene encodes CDR1 MNHEY and CDR2 SMNVEV (reference sequence). J lost 5 bases, V lost 5 bases, and 12 bases had no gene match. The CDR3 bases are TGTGCCAGCAGTATACAGGGTTTAGGGGGCAACGAGCAGTACTTC. This codes for CASSIQGLGGNEQYF.

In its sample, this clonotype was seen many times. V gene TRBV28 combines with J gene TRBJ2-2; TRBD1 matches 8 bases. This CDR3 has 16 amino acids. V dropped 4 bases and J dropped 6; count of bases not matched to a gene: 10. Germline loops: CDR1 MDHEN, CDR2 SYDVKM. The CDR3 nucleotides are TGTGCCAGCAGTTCCTCCGGACAGGGTAGAGCCGGGGAGCTGTTTTTT. Amino acids: CASSSSGQGRAGELFF.

This clonotype was found once. The rearrangement joins TRBV4-3 to TRBJ2-5; TRBD1 agrees at 8 bases. There are 15 residues in the CDR3. V was pared by 2 bases and J by 7 bases, with 9 bases of the junction left unmatched. CDR1 and CDR2 (germline): LGHNA, YSLEER. The CDR3: CASSQLYRGLGTQYF. Here the CDR3 DNA reads TGCGCCAGCAGCCAACTATACAGGGGGTTGGGGACCCAGTACTTC.

Ten or more counts support this clonotype. V gene TRBV7-2 combines with J gene TRBJ2-4; D not certain. The CDR3 runs 14 residues. Germline assignment: CDR1 SGHTA and CDR2 FQGNSA. Trimming removed 6 bases at V and 2 bases at J, with 11 bases between. CDR3 residues: CASSNYASKNIQYF. The CDR3 DNA is TGTGCCAGCAGTAATTATGCTTCCAAAAACATTCAGTACTTC.

The table lists this clonotype with a few counts. The chain couples TRBV29-1 to TRBJ2-2, with D hard to call. CDR1 SQVTM and CDR2 ANQGSEA come from the germline V gene. Trimming cost V 2 bases and J 3 bases, with 10 bases left between them. The CDR3 length is 14 residues. CDR3: CSVELAGYTGELFF. The CDR3 DNA sequence: TGCAGCGTTGAATTGGCAGGTTACACCGGGGAGCTGTTTTTT.

The chain carries TRBV12-3 or TRBV12-4 and TRBJ1-1; D not certain. This CDR3 has 13 residues. Trimming pared 2 bases from V and 4 bases from J, leaving 8 bases between. The CDR3 nucleotides read TGTGCCAGCAGTTTAATGTTCGGCACTGAAGCTTTCTTT. It codes for CASSLMFGTEAFF.

This clonotype was found many times. This chain uses TRBV29-1 with TRBJ2-5; maybe TRBD2 (6 bases). Germline CDR1 is SQVTM and CDR2 is ANQGSEA. CDR3 length: 13 amino acids. V was cut by 8 bases and J by 3 bases, with 16 bases left in between. In DNA, the CDR3 is TGCAGCACCCGGCGGGACTCTGAAGAGACCCAGTACTTC. Translating it yields CSTRRDSEETQYF.